The 10 T cell receptor beta chains given below trace back to one sample, sequenced in a study of Graves' ophthalmopathy and Graves' hyperthyroidism. For repertoire sequencing, the TCR beta CDR3 regions were amplified from RNA transcripts. RT-PCR in the first round used HTBI primers; a second-round multiplex PCR followed. MiXCR, run by TCRdb on the multiplex PCR reads, gives a single entry per CDR3 protein. The sample carries about half a million distinct CDR3 sequences, approximately 15% recorded once. Sequencing was done on a sample of blood. All receptors derive from a woman aged 25 to 39 with Graves' ophthalmopathy.

Notes on this clonotype: At one end the junction does not follow the germline gene, possibly because of a read error. V usage is TRBV6-5 and J usage is TRBJ2-4; TRBD2 agrees at 7 bases. The germline CDR1 and CDR2 sequences are MNHEY and SVGAGI. The CDR3 covers 14 residues. CDR3 region: CASSLLAGSNIKYF. CDR3 nucleotides: TGTGCCAGCAGTTTATTAGCGGGTAGTAACATTAAGTACTTC.

This clonotype was counted only a few times. This rearrangement joins TRBV20-1 to TRBJ2-1; D could derive from TRBD1 or TRBD2 (5 bases each). This CDR3 region has 16 residues. Germline CDR1 DFQATT, CDR2 SNEGSKA (reference sequence). Between the trimmed V and J ends, which lost 1 base and 0 bases, there was a span of 13 bases. The CDR3: CSARAGGGTSYNEQFF. For the CDR3, the DNA is TGCAGTGCTAGAGCGGGTGGGGGAACCTCCTACAATGAGCAGTTCTTC.

This sequence joins TRBV2 and TRBJ1-5; D is unresolved. V shed 4 bases and J shed 3 bases, with 7 bases lying between them. There are 13 residues in the CDR3. Per the germline V gene, CDR1 is SNHLY and CDR2 is FYNNEI. The chain's CDR3 is CASSVTTNQPQHF. CDR3 nucleotide sequence: TGTGCCAGCAGTGTAACGACCAATCAGCCCCAGCATTTT.

This clonotype occurred a few times. V gene TRBV5-1 combines with J gene TRBJ1-2, with 7 bases that match TRBD1. CDR3 length: 14 amino acids. V lost 0 bases, J lost 5 bases, and 4 bases stayed unmatched. Germline CDR1 SGHRS, CDR2 YFSETQ. CDR3 residues: CASSLEGGKYGYTF. DNA for the CDR3: TGCGCCAGCAGCTTGGAAGGGGGCAAGTATGGCTACACCTTC.

This clonotype was observed at least ten times. V usage is TRBV7-8 and J usage is TRBJ1-5; D remains unclear. The CDR3 consists of 11 residues. Germline CDR1 reads SGHVS; CDR2 reads FQNEAQ. CDR3 sequence (DNA): TGTGAGGTGGGAGGGAATCAGCCCCAGCATTTT. Protein product: CEVGGNQPQHF.

This clonotype was seen ten or more times. V is TRBV28 and J is TRBJ1-1; maybe TRBD1 (5 bases). The V gene lost 3 bases and the J gene lost 9 bases, with 14 bases spanning the gap. Germline V gene data show CDR1 as MDHEN and CDR2 as SYDVKM. This CDR3 is built from 13 residues. In DNA, the CDR3 is TGTGCCAGCAGTTTTATGGGGGGAGGGAAAGCTTTCTTT. It codes for CASSFMGGGKAFF.

This clonotype came up many times. DNA for the CDR3: TGTGCCAGCGGCCGAGAGACCCAGTACTTC. Residues: CASGRETQYF. This chain links TRBV28 with TRBJ2-5; D uncertain. Trimming cost V 8 bases and J 4 bases, with 5 bases left between them. The CDR3 contains 10 residues. Germline CDR1 is MDHEN and CDR2 is SYDVKM.

The chain links TRBV24-1 to TRBJ1-2; a possible D gene is TRBD1 (5 bases). Germline CDR1 is KGHDR and CDR2 is SFDVKD. The length of the CDR3 is 13 residues. V was shortened by 0 bases and J by 8 bases, with 9 bases between the two germline ends. The CDR3 is CATSDLPGDGYTF. CDR3 bases: TGTGCCACCAGTGATTTGCCGGGGGACGGCTACACCTTC.

Comment on this clonotype: A single base separates this from a much larger clone, so it may be a read error. The V call is TRBV6-1, the J call TRBJ1-2; no clear D. CDR1 and CDR2 (germline): MNHNS, SASEGT. The CDR3 has 12 residues. The ends were cut back, 7 bases at V and 8 bases at J, with 14 bases in the middle. The chain's CDR3 is CASIPSSRGYTF. The CDR3 DNA follows: TGTGCCAGCATCCCATCATCCAGGGGCTACACCTTC.

This clonotype has ten or more counts. V and J are TRBV7-9 and TRBJ1-2; weak D call: TRBD1 (6 bases). This CDR3 spans 11 amino acids. With 7 bases removed from V and 8 bases from J, the gap between germline ends came to 11 bases. Germline CDR1 SEHNR, CDR2 FQNEAQ (reference sequence). CDR3 region: CASKGVSGYTF. CDR3 in DNA: TGTGCCAGCAAGGGGGTGAGCGGCTACACCTTC. Using reference TRBV7-9 and TRBJ1-2 for the parts outside the CDR3, the full variable domain is DTGVSQNPRHKITKRGQNVTFRCDPISEHNRLYWYRQTLGQGPEFLTYFQNEAQLEKSRLLSDRFSAERPKGSFSTLEIQRTEQGDSAMYLCASKGVSGYTFGSGTRLTVV.